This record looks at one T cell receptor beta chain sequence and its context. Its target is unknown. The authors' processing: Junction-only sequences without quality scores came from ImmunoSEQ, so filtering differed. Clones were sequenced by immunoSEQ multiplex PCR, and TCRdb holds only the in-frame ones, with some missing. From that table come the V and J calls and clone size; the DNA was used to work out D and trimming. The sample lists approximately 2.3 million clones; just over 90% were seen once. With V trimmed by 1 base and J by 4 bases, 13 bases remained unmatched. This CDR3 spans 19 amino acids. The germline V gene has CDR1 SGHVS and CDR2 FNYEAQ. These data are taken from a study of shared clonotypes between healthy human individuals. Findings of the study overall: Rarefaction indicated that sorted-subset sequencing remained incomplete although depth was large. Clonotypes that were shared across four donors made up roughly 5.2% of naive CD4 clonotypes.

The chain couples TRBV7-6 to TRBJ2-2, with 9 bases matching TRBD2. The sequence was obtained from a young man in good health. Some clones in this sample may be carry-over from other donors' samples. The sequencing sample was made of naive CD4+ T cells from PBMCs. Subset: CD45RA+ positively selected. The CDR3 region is CASSLDGTSFLQGTGELFF. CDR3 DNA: TGTGCCAGCAGCTTAGATGGGACTAGCTTTCTACAGGGCACCGGGGAGCTGTTTTTT.